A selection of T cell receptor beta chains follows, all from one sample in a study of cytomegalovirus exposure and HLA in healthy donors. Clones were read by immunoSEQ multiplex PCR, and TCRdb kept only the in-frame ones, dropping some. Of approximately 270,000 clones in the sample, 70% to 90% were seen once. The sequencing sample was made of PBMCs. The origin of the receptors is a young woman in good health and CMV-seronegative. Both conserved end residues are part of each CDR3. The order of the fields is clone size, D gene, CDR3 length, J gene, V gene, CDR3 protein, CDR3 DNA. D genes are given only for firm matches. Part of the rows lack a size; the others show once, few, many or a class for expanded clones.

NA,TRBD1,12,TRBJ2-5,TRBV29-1,CSVGQGKETQYF,TGCAGCGTTGGACAGGGGAAAGAGACCCAGTACTTC
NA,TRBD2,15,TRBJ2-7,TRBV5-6,CASSLVAGGLYEQYF,TGTGCCAGCAGCTTGGTGGCGGGGGGCCTCTACGAGCAGTACTTC
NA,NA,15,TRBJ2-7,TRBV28,CASSFSVRGAYEQYF,TGTGCCAGCAGTTTCTCGGTCAGGGGGGCCTACGAGCAGTACTTC
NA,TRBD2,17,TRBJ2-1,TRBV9,CASSASIAGESYNEQFF,TGTGCCAGCAGCGCTTCAATAGCGGGGGAGTCCTACAATGAGCAGTTCTTC
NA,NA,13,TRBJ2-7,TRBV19,CASSIHNDYEQYF,TGTGCCAGTAGTATACACAACGACTACGAGCAGTACTTC
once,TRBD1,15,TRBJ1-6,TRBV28,CASSLGTEYNSPLHF,TGTGCCAGCAGTTTAGGGACAGAGTATAATTCACCCCTCCACTTT
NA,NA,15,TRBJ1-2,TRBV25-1,CASSESARDFYGYTF,TGTGCCAGCAGTGAATCGGCCAGGGACTTCTATGGCTACACCTTC
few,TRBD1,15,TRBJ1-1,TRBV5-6,CASKGDRGWNTEAFF,TGTGCCAGCAAGGGGGACAGGGGCTGGAACACTGAAGCTTTCTTT
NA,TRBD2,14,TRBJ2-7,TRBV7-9,CASSMGGSFYEQYF,TGTGCCAGCAGTATGGGGGGGTCATTCTACGAGCAGTACTTC
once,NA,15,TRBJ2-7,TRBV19,CASSIGGLSTYEQYF,TGTGCCAGTAGTATTGGGGGACTTTCCACCTACGAGCAGTACTTC